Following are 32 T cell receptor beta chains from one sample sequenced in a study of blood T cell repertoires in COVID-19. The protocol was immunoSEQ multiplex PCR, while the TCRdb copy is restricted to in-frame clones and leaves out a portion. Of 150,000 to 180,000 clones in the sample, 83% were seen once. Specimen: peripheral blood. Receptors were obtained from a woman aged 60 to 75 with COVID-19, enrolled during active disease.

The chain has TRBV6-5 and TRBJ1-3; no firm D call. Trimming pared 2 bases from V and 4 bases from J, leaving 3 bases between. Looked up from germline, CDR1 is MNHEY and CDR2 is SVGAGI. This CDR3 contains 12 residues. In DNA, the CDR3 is TGTGCCAGCAGTTACCGGGGAAACACCATATATTTT. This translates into CASSYRGNTIYF.

CDR3 in amino acids: CASSPGLSLQETQYF. CDR3 nucleotide sequence: TGTGCCAGCAGCCCGGGACTTTCGCTCCAAGAGACCCAGTACTTC. The chain couples TRBV5-6 to TRBJ2-5, with D perhaps TRBD2 (6 bases). The CDR3 extends over 15 amino acids. Germline V gene data show CDR1 as SGHDT and CDR2 as YYEEEE. Trimming cost V 4 bases and J 1 base, with 14 bases left between them.

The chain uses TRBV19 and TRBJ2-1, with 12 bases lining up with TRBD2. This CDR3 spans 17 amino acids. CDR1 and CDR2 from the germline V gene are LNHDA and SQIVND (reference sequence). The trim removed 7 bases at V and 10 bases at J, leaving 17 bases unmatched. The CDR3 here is CASTPRPLAGGGGEQFF. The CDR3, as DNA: TGTGCCAGTACCCCCCGGCCACTAGCGGGGGGAGGAGGGGAGCAGTTCTTC.

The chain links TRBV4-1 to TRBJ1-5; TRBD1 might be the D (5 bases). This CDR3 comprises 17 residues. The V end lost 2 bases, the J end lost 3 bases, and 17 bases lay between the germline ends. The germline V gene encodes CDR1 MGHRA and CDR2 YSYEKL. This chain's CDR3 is CASSQPRQTNLNQPQHF. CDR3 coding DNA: TGCGCCAGCAGCCAACCCCGACAGACAAATCTCAATCAGCCCCAGCATTTT.

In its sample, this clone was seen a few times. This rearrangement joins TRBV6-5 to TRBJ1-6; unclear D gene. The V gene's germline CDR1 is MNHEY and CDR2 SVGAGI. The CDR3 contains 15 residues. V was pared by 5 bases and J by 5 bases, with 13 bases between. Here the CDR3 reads CASSPRQIDNSPLHF. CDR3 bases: TGTGCCAGCAGTCCGCGGCAGATAGATAATTCACCCCTCCACTTT.

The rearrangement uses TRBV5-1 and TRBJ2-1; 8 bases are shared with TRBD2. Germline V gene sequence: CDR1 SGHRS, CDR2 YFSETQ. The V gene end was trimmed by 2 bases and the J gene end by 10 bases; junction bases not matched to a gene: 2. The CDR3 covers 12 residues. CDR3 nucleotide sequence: TGCGCCAGCAGCTTTCGACTAGCGGAGCAGTTCTTC. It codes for CASSFRLAEQFF.

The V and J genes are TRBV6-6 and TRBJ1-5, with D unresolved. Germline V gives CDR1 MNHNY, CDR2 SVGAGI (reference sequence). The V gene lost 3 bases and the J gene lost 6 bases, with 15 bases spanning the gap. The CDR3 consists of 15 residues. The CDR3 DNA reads TGTGCCAGCAGTTATAAGGCAGAGCGAAGTCAGCCCCAGCATTTT. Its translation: CASSYKAERSQPQHF.

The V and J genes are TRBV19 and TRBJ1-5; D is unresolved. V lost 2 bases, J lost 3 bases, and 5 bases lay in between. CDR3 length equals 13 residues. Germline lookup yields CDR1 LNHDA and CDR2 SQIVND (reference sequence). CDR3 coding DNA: TGTGCCAGTAGTATACAGTACAATCAGCCCCAGCATTTT. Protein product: CASSIQYNQPQHF.

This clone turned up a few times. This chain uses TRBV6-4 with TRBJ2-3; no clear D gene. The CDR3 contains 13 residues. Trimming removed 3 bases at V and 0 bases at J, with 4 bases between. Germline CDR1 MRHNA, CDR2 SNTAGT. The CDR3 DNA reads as TGTGCCAGCAGTGATCAGAGCACAGATACGCAGTATTTT. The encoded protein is CASSDQSTDTQYF.

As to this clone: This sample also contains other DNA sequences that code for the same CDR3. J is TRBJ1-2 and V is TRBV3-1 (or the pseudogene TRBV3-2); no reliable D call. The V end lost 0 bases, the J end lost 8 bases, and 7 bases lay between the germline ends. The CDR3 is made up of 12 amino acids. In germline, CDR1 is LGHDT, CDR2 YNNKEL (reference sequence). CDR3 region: CASSQDRRGYTF. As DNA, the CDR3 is TGTGCCAGCAGCCAAGATCGGAGAGGCTACACCTTC.

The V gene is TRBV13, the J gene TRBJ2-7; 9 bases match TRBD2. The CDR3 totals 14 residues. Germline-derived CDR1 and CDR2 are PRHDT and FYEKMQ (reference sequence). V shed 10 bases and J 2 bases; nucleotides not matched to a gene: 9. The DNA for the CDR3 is TGTGCCACCCGGAGTAGCGGGAGTCCCTACGAGCAGTACTTC. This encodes CATRSSGSPYEQYF.

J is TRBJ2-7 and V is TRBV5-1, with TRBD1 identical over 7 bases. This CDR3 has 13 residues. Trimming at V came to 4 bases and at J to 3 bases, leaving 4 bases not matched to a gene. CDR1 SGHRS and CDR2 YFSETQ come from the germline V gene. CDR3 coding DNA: TGCGCCAGCAGCATCCGACAGGGCTACGAGCAGTACTTC. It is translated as CASSIRQGYEQYF.

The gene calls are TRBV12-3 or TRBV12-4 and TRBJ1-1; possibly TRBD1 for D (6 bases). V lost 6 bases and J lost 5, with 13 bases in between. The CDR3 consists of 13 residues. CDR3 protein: CASSLQGLTEAFF. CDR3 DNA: TGTGCCAGCAGCCTACAGGGTTTGACTGAAGCTTTCTTT.

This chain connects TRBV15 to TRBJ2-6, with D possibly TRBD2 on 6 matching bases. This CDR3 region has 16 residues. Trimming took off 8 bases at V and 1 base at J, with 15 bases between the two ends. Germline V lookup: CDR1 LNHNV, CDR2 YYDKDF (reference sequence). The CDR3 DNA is TGTGCCACCCAGCCGCGGGGTGCGTCTGGGGCCAACGTCCTGACTTTC. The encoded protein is CATQPRGASGANVLTF.

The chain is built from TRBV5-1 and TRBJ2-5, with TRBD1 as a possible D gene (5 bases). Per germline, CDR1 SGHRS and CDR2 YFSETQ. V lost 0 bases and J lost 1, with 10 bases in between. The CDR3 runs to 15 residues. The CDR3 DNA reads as TGCGCCAGCAGCTTGGTGGCGCAGGGCCAAGAGACCCAGTACTTC. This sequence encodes CASSLVAQGQETQYF.

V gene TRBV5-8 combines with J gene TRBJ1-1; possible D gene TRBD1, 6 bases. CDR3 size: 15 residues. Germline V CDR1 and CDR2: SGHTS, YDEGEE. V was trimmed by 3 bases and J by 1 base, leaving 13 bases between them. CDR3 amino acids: CASSWTGHKNTEAFF. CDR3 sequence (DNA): TGTGCCAGCAGCTGGACGGGACACAAGAACACTGAAGCTTTCTTT.

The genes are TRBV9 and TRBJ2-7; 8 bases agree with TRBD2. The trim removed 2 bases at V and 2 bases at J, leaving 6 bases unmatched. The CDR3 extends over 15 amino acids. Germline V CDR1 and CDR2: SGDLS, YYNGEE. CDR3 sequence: CASSVTSEPAYEQYF. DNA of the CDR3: TGTGCCAGCAGCGTGACTAGCGAACCCGCCTACGAGCAGTACTTC.

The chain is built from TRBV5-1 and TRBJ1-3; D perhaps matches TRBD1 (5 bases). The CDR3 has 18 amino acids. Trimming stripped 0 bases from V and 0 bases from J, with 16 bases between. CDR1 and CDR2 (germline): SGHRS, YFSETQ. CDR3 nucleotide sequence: TGCGCCAGCAGCTTGGCTTCGGTGCGGGGCACCTCTGGAAACACCATATATTTT. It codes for CASSLASVRGTSGNTIYF.

The CDR3 here is CASSSTGSNQPQHF. The CDR3 DNA is TGTGCCAGCAGCTCGACAGGGAGCAATCAGCCCCAGCATTTT. The chain recombines TRBV3-1 (or the pseudogene TRBV3-2) with TRBJ1-5, with 7 bases that match TRBD1. With 5 bases clipped from V and 1 base from J, the junction kept 2 bases outside the gene matches. In germline, CDR1 is LGHDT, CDR2 YNNKEL (reference sequence). CDR3 length: 14 residues.

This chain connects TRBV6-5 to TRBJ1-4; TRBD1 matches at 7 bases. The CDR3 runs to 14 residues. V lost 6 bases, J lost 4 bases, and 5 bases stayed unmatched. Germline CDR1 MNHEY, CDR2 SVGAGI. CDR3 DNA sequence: TGTGCCAGCAGCGCCTCAGGGGGTAATGAAAAACTGTTTTTT. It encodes CASSASGGNEKLFF.

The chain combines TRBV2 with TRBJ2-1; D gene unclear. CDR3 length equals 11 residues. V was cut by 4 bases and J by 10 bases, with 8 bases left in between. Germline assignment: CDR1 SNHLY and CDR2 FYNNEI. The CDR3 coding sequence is TGTGCCAGCAGTGGCGGTGCCGAGCAGTTCTTC. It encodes CASSGGAEQFF.

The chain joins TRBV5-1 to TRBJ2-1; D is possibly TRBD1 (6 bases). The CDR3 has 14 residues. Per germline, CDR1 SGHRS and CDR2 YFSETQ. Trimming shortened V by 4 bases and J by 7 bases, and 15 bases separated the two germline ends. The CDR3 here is CASSPTLGGNEQFF. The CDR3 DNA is TGCGCCAGCAGCCCTACACTAGGGGGAAATGAGCAGTTCTTC.

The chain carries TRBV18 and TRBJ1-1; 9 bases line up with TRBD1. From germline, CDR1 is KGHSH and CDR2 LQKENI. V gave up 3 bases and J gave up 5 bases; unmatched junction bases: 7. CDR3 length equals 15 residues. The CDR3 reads CASSPKQGATTEAFF. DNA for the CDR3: TGTGCCAGCTCACCCAAACAGGGGGCAACGACTGAAGCTTTCTTT.

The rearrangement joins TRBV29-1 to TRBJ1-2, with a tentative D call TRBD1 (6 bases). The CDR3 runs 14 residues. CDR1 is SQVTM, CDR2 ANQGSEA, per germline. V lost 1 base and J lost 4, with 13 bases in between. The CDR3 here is CSVEAGAGGYGYTF. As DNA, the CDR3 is TGCAGCGTTGAAGCAGGGGCGGGTGGCTATGGCTACACCTTC.

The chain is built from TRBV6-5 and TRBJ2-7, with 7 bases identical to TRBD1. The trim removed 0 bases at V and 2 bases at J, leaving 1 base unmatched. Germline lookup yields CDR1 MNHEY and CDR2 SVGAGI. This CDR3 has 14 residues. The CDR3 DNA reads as TGTGCCAGCAGTTACTCGGGACAGACCTACGAGCAGTACTTC. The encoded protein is CASSYSGQTYEQYF.

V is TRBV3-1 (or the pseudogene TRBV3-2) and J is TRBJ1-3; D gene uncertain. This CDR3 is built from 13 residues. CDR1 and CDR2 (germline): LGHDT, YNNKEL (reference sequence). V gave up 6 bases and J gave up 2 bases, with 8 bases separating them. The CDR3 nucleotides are TGTGCCAGCAGAACTAGGGCTGGAAACACCATATATTTT. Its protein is CASRTRAGNTIYF.

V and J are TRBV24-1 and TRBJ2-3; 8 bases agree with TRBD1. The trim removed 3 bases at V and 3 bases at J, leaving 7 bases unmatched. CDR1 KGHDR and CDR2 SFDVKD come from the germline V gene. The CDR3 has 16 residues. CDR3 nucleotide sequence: TGTGCCACCAGTGATGCCGACAGGGGTCGGACAGATACGCAGTATTTT. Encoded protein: CATSDADRGRTDTQYF.

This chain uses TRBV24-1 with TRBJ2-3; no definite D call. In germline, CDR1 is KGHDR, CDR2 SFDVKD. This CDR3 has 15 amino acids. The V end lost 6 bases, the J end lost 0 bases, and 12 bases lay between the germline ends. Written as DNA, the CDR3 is TGTGCCACCAGTTCACCTTCTACTAGCACAGATACGCAGTATTTT. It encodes CATSSPSTSTDTQYF.

The CDR3 bases are TGTGCCACCAGTGATTTTTTGGGACAGGGTAACAATGAGCAGTTCTTC. This sequence encodes CATSDFLGQGNNEQFF. This chain joins TRBV24-1 and TRBJ2-1; TRBD1 matches 9 bases. Per the germline V gene, CDR1 is KGHDR and CDR2 is SFDVKD. V dropped 1 base and J dropped 5; count of bases not matched to a gene: 5. The CDR3 covers 16 residues.

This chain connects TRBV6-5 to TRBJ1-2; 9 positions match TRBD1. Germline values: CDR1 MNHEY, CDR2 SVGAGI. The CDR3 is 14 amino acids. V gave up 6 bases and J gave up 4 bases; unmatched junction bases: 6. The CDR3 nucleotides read TGTGCCAGCAGGAGGGGACAGGGTCTCTATGGCTACACCTTC. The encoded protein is CASRRGQGLYGYTF.

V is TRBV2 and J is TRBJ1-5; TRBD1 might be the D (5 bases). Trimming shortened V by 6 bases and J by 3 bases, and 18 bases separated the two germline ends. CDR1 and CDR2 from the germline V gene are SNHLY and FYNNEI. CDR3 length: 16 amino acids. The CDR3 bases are TGTGCCAGCAGCCTCAGGGCGACGGGCTTCAATCAGCCCCAGCATTTT. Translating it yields CASSLRATGFNQPQHF.

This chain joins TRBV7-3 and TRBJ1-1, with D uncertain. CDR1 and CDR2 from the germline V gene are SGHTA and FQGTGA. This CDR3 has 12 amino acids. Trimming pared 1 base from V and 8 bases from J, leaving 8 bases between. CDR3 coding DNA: TGTGCCAGCAGCTTAAATGGAGGGGAAGCTTTCTTT. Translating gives CASSLNGGEAFF.